This TCR beta chain was retrieved from a study of spatial heterogeneity in lung cancer (dated by TCRdb to between 2019 and 2020). In terms of the full investigation: Beta-chain transcripts were consistently detected in greater numbers than alpha-chain transcripts, which likely reflected higher beta-chain transcript abundance. TCR alpha and beta repertoires were quantitatively compared across multiple tumor regions, matched nontumor lung and blood in non-small cell lung cancer. TCR repertoire features were related to nonsynonymous mutation counts determined by whole-exome sequencing of tumor tissue. Both alpha and beta chains were TCR-sequenced in samples taken at surgery, namely 220 tumor regions, fewer than 80 matched nontumor lung samples and 55 to 60 PBMC samples. In the raw uncorrected reads, each unique combination of TCR and UMI appeared more than ten times on average. Overall study outcomes, separate from this receptor: Ubiquitous expanded tumor TCRs were detected in blood more often at tumor resection than at routine follow-up. Additional single-cell paired TCR alpha and beta sequencing was considered necessary to confirm, at a functional level, the hypothesis that regional TCRs recognize regional mutations.

The library was produced with 5' RACE. The sequencer listed for this sample is NextSeq 500. In the TCR library protocol, a unique molecular identifier was attached to each TCR cDNA molecule so that PCR and sequencing errors could be corrected. The published analysis was carried out like this. TCR identification, UMI-based error correction and CDR3 extraction were performed with Decombinator tools. Expanded TCRs were defined as those above a frequency of 2 per 1,000, corresponding to the top 1% of the tumor frequency distribution. Each repertoire was subsampled 100 times to 5,000 TCRs, after which Renyi diversity was computed with the R vegan package. CDR3 similarity networks were built from amino acid triplet string-kernel similarity, connecting CDR3s with pairwise similarity above 0.82. Through fastp at Q25 and MiXCR, TCRdb rebuilt clones from the public reads, retaining in-frame beta chains. Entries are consolidated by CDR3 protein sequence, retaining the most common genes and DNA. The V and J calls were not made by the authors but by TCRdb's processing. The sample has about 36,000 distinct CDR3 sequences on record, 4% to 6% of them singletons. The ten largest clonotypes hold around 26% of the sample.

This clonotype was picked up many times. What antigen it recognizes has not been identified. No base quality values were provided; no much bigger clone lies one nucleotide off. What this sample's time point label stands for: sample taken at primary tumor resection. For TCR sequencing, whole RNA was extracted from tumor and nontumor lung tissue, or from cryopreserved PBMC samples, and no cell sorting was done. The donors were approximately 70 patients from the lung TRACERx cohort who had early-stage, untreated non-small cell lung cancer. Patients were selected for TCR sequencing only if sufficient RNA was available from at least two tumor regions. Via the germline V gene, CDR1 is SNHLY and CDR2 FYNNEI. Inclusive of the bounding cysteine and phenylalanine, the CDR3 is 15 residues long. Just CDR3 DNA is preserved here, 45 bases in frame from base 1. The trim is 6 bases for V and 7 bases for J, with a gap of 21 bases between the germline ends.

This clonotype was sampled from a female donor with early-stage non-small cell lung cancer. This sequence uses TRBV2 and TRBJ1-1; the D gene identity is not certain. The sample was PBMCs, taken at surgery. The bases are TGTGCCAGCAGCGTTCGGGGTCAGCTCCTTCGTGAAGCTTTCTTT. Translated, this is CASSVRGQLLREAFF.